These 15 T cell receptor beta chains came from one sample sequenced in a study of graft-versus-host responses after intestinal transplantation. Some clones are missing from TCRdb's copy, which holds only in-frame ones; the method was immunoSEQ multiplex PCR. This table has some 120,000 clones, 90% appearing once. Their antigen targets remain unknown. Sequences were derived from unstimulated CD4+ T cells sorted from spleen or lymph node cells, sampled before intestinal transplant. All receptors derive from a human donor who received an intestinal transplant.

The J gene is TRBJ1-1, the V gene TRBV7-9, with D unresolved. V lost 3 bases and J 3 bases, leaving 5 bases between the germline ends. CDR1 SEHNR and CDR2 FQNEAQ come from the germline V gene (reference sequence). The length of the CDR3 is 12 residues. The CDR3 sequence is CASSLGYTEAFF. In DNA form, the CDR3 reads TGTGCCAGCAGCTTGGGCTACACTGAAGCTTTCTTT.

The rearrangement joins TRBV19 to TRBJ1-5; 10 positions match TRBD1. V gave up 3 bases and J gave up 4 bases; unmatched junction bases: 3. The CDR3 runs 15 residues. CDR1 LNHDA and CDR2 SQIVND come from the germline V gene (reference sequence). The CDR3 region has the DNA TGTGCCAGTAGTATCTGGACAGGGGGTAATCAGCCCCAGCATTTT. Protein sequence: CASSIWTGGNQPQHF.

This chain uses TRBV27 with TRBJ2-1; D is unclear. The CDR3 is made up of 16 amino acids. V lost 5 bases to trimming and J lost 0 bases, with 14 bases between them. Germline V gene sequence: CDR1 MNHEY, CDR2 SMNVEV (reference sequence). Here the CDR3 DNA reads TGTGCCAGCAGTCCCCTACCCTTAAGCTCCTACAATGAGCAGTTCTTC. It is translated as CASSPLPLSSYNEQFF.

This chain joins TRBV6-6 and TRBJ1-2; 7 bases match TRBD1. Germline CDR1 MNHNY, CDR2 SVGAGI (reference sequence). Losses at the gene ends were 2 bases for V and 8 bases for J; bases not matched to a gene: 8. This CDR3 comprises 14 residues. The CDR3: CASSYADRSVGYTF. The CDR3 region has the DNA TGTGCCAGCAGTTACGCGGACAGGTCCGTCGGCTACACCTTC.

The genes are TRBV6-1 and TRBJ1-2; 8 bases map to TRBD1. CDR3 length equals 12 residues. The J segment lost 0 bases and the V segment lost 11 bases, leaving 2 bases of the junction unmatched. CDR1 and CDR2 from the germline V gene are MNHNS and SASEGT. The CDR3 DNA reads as TGTGCCTCGGGACAGGCTAACTATGGCTACACCTTC. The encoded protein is CASGQANYGYTF.

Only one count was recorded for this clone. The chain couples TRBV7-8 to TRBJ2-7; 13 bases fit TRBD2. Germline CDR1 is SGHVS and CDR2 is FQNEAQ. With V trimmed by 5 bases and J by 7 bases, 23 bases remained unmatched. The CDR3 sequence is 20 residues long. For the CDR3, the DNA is TGTGCCAGCAGCATTATATCGCTCACCGGGACTAGCGGGGTGTCGTATGAGCAGTACTTC. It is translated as CASSIISLTGTSGVSYEQYF.

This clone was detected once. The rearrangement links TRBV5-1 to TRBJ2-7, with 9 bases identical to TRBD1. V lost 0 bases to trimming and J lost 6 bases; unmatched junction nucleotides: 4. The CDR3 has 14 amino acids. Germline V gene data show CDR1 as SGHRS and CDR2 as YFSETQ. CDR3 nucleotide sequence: TGCGCCAGCAGCTTGGCGACAGGGGGGGTCGAGCAGTACTTC. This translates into CASSLATGGVEQYF.

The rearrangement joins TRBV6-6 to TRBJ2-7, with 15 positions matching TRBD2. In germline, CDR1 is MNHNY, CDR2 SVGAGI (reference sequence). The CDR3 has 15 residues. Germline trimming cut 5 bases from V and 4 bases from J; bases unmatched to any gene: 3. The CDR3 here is CASSPGTSGGYEQYF. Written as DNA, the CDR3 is TGTGCCAGCAGTCCTGGGACTAGCGGGGGGTACGAGCAGTACTTC.

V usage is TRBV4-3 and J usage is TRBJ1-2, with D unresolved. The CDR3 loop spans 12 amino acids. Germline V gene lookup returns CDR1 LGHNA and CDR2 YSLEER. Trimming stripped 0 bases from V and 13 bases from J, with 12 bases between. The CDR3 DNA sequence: TGCGCCAGCAGCCAAGAGAGGCGTTGGTGCACCTTC. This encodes CASSQERRWCTF.

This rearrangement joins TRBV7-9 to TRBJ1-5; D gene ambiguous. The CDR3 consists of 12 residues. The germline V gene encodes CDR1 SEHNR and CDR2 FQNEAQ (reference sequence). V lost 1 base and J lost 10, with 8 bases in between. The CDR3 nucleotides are TGTGCCAGCAGCTTAGACTACGGCCCCCAGCATTTT. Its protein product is CASSLDYGPQHF.

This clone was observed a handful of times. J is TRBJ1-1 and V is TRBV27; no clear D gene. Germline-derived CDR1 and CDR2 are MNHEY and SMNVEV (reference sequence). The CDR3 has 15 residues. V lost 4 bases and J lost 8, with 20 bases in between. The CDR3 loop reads CASSYPGPPRGEAFF. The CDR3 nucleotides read TGTGCCAGCAGTTATCCCGGCCCCCCGCGGGGAGAAGCTTTCTTT.

The CDR3 here is CASSLRYRGKRDSPLHF. CDR3 in DNA: TGTGCCAGCAGCTTACGCTACAGGGGAAAGAGGGATTCACCCCTCCACTTT. The chain is built from TRBV7-6 and TRBJ1-6; TRBD1 aligns across 7 bases. Losses at the gene ends were 2 bases for V and 8 bases for J; bases not matched to a gene: 12. The CDR3 has 17 amino acids. The germline V gene encodes CDR1 SGHVS and CDR2 FNYEAQ.

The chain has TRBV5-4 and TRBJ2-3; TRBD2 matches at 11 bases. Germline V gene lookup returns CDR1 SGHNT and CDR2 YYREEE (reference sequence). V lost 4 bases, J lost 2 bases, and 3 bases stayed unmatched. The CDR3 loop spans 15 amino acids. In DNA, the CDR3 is TGTGCCAGCAGCCAACTAGCGGGGGTCACAGATACGCAGTATTTT. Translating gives CASSQLAGVTDTQYF.

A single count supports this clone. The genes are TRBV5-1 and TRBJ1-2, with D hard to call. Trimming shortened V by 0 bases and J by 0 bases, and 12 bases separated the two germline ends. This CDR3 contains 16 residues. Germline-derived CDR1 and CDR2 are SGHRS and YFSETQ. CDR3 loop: CASSLEAALANYGYTF. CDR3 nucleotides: TGCGCCAGCAGCTTGGAGGCGGCGCTAGCTAACTATGGCTACACCTTC.

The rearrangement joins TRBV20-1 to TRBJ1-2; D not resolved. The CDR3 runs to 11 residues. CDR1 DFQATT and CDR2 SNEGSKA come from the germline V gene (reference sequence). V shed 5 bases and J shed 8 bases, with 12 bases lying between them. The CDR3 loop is CSAAAGRGYTF. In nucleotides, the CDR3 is TGCAGTGCTGCGGCGGGTAGAGGCTACACCTTC.